This T cell receptor (beta chain) was found in a study of blood T cell repertoires in COVID-19. Study context: COVID-19 samples, acute and convalescent, were from the United States, Italy and Spain. Nucleic acid was either cDNA or gDNA, and it came from T cells, B-cell-depleted T cells, or PBMCs.

Trimming removed 4 bases from V and 2 bases from J, with 15 bases in between. The CDR3 sequence is 16 residues long. Germline values: CDR1 KGHSH, CDR2 LQKENI. In the original workflow: Estimation of nucleated cell counts was performed using reference gene primer amplification. TCRdb's table, derived via immunoSEQ multiplex PCR, lists solely in-frame clones and lacks some. The V and J calls and clone size are taken from that table; D and trimming were inferred from the DNA. Of 15,000 to 25,000 clones listed, 79% were seen once; the top ten hold roughly three fifths. Sequencing was done on a sample of peripheral blood. The clonotype was recovered from an elderly man with acute or convalescent COVID-19. This chain joins TRBV18 and TRBJ1-5, with D perhaps matching TRBD1 (6 bases). The CDR3 coding sequence is TGTGCCAGCTCACGAGACGCGGGGGGCCGCAATCAGCCCCAGCATTTT. This sequence encodes CASSRDAGGRNQPQHF. The entire variable domain, with the rest obtained from reference TRBV18 and TRBJ1-5, is as follows: NAGVMQNPRHLVRRRGQEARLRCSPMKGHSHVYWYRQLPEEGLKFMVYLQKENIIDESGMPKERFSAEFPKEGPSILRIQQVVRGDSAAYFCASSRDAGGRNQPQHFGDGTRLSIL.